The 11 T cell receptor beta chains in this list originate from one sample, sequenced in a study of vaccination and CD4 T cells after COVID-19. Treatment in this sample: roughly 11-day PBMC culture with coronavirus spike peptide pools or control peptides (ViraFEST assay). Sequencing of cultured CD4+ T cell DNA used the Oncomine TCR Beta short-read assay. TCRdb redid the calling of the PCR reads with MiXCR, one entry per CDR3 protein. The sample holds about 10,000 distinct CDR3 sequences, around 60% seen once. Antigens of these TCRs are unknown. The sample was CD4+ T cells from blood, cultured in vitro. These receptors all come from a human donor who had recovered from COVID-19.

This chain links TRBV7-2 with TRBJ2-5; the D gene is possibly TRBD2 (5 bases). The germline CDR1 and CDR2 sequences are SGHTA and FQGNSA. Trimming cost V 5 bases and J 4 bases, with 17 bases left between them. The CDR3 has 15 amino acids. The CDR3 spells CASSLTTRSRETQYF. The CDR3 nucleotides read TGTGCCAGCAGCCTAACCACTAGGTCGAGAGAGACCCAGTACTTC.

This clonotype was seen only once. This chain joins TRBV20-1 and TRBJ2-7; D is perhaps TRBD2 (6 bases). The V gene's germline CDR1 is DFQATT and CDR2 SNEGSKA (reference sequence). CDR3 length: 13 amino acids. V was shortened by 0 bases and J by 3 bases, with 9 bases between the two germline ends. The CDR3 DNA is TGCAGTGCTAGAGATCGGAGGGTCTACGAGCAGTACTTC. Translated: CSARDRRVYEQYF.

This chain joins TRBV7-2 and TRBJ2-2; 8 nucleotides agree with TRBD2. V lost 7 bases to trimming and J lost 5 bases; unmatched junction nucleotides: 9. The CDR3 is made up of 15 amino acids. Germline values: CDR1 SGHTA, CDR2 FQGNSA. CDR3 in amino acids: CASTPQIAGTGELFF. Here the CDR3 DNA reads TGTGCCAGCACCCCCCAGATAGCGGGAACCGGGGAGCTGTTTTTT.

CDR3 sequence (DNA): TGTGCCAGCAGCTTGGCAAGGAGACAGGGGGCAAACACTGAAGCTTTCTTT. It codes for CASSLARRQGANTEAFF. The chain joins TRBV5-4 to TRBJ1-1; the match to TRBD1 covers 10 bases. CDR3 length: 17 amino acids. Germline-derived CDR1 and CDR2 are SGHNT and YYREEE (reference sequence). J gave up 2 bases and V 0 bases, and 7 bases lay outside the gene matches.

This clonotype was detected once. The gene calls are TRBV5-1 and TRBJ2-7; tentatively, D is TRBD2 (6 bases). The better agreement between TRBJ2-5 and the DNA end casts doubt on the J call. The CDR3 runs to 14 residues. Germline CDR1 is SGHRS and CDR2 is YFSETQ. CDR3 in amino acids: CASSLGGGRETQYF. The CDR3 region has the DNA TGCGCCAGCAGCTTGGGAGGAGGGAGGGAGACCCAGTACTTC.

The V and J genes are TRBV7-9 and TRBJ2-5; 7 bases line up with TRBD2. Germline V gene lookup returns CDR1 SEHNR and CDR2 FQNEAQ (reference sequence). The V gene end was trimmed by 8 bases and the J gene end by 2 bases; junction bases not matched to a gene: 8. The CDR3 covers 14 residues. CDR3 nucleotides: TGTGCCAGCCGCAAAGCGGGGCGGCAAGAGACCCAGTACTTC. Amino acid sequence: CASRKAGRQETQYF.

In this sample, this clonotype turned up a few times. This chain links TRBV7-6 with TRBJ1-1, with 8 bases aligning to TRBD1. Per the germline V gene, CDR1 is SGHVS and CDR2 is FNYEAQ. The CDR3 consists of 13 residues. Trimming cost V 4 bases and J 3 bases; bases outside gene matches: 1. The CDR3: CASSSGQDTEAFF. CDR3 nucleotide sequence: TGTGCCAGCAGCTCGGGACAGGACACTGAAGCTTTCTTT.

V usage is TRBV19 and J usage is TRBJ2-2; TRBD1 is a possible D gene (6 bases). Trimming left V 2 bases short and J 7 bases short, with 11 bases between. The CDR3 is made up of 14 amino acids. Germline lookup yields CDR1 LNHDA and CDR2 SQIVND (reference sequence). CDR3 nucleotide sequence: TGTGCCAGTAGTATACAGGGGTTTGTCGGGGAGCTGTTTTTT. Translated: CASSIQGFVGELFF.

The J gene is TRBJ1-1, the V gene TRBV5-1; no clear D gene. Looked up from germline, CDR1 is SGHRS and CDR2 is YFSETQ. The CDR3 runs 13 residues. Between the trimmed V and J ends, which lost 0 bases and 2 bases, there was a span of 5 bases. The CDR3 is CASSLVINTEAFF. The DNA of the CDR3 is TGCGCCAGCAGCTTGGTGATAAACACTGAAGCTTTCTTT.

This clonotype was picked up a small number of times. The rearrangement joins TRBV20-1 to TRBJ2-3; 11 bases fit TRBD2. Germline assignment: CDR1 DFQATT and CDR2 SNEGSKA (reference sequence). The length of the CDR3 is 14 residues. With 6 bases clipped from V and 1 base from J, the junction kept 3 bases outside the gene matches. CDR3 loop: CSATSGGGTDTQYF. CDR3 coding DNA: TGCAGTGCAACTAGCGGGGGAGGCACAGATACGCAGTATTTT.

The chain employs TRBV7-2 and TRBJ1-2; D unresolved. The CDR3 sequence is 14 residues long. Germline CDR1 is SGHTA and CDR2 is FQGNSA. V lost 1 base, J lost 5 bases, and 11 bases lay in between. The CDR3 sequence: CASSLVGVGYGYTF. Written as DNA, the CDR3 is TGTGCCAGCAGCTTAGTTGGGGTTGGGTATGGCTACACCTTC.